This entry lists 8 T cell receptor beta chains sequenced from one sample in a study of T cells in localized non-small cell lung cancer. Produced via immunoSEQ multiplex PCR; TCRdb's table is partial and in-frame only. The sample lists some 82,000 clones; 60% to 85% were seen once. This specimen consisted of PBMCs, obtained before any cancer treatment. The source of these receptors is a man between 40 and 75 years old with stage II squamous cell lung carcinoma.

The rearrangement joins TRBV28 to TRBJ1-5; D is uncertain. The ends were cut back, 5 bases at V and 9 bases at J, with 14 bases in the middle. The CDR3 runs to 13 residues. The germline V gene encodes CDR1 MDHEN and CDR2 SYDVKM. As DNA, the CDR3 is TGTGCCAGCAGTCCGGCCGACATCGGGCCCCAGCATTTT. It encodes CASSPADIGPQHF.

The rearrangement uses TRBV5-1 and TRBJ1-1; D uncertain. The CDR3 sequence is 15 residues long. From germline, CDR1 is SGHRS and CDR2 YFSETQ. V lost 4 bases and J 4 bases, leaving 17 bases between the germline ends. CDR3: CASSPLSAGGTEAFF. As DNA, the CDR3 is TGCGCCAGCAGCCCCCTTTCGGCCGGAGGCACTGAAGCTTTCTTT.

CDR3 region: CASSGELGGNYEQYF. As DNA, the CDR3 is TGTGCCAGTAGTGGAGAGCTTGGTGGCAACTACGAGCAGTACTTC. The chain links TRBV19 to TRBJ2-7; D unclear. Between the trimmed V and J ends, which lost 5 bases and 3 bases, there was a span of 17 bases. CDR3 length: 15 residues. The germline gives CDR1 LNHDA, CDR2 SQIVND (reference sequence).

For the CDR3, the DNA is TGCGCCAGCAGCCATCGGGGACAGGGGGGATCCTACGAGCAGTACTTC. Encoded protein: CASSHRGQGGSYEQYF. The chain uses TRBV4-1 and TRBJ2-7; 11 nucleotides align to TRBD1. This CDR3 is 16 amino acids long. With 3 bases clipped from V and 1 base from J, the junction kept 5 bases outside the gene matches. Germline-derived CDR1 and CDR2 are MGHRA and YSYEKL.

V is TRBV6-1 and J is TRBJ2-1; D unclear. The length of the CDR3 is 13 residues. The V end was cut by 6 bases, the J end by 8 bases, with 14 bases between. CDR1 MNHNS and CDR2 SASEGT come from the germline V gene. In DNA form, the CDR3 reads TGTGCCAGCAGAGTAACCTTAGTTCATGAGCAGTTCTTC. Translated, it gives CASRVTLVHEQFF.

The V gene is TRBV30, the J gene TRBJ2-7; no reliable D call. V was shortened by 0 bases and J by 6 bases, with 9 bases between the two germline ends. The CDR3 has 12 amino acids. Germline values: CDR1 GTSNPN, CDR2 SVGIG (reference sequence). The CDR3 here is CAWSVGWVEQYF. For the CDR3, the DNA is TGTGCCTGGAGTGTTGGATGGGTCGAGCAGTACTTC. Combining the CDR3 with reference TRBV30 and TRBJ2-7 gives the whole variable domain SQTIHQWPATLVQPVGSPLSLECTVEGTSNPNLYWYRQAAGRGLQLLFYSVGIGQISSEVPQNLSASRPQDRQFILSSKKLLLSDSGFYLCAWSVGWVEQYFGPGTRLTVT.

This clone was observed a few times. The V gene is TRBV9, the J gene TRBJ2-1; 7 nucleotides line up with TRBD1. The CDR3 spans 14 residues. Germline V gene lookup returns CDR1 SGDLS and CDR2 YYNGEE. The trim removed 4 bases at V and 9 bases at J, leaving 10 bases unmatched. The CDR3 bases are TGTGCCAGCAGCCTCATGACAGGGTTTGGTGAGCAGTTCTTC. Amino acid sequence: CASSLMTGFGEQFF.

The J gene is TRBJ1-2, the V gene TRBV6-6, with 8 bases fitting TRBD1. J gave up 4 bases and V 7 bases, and 5 bases lay outside the gene matches. The CDR3 length is 13 residues. Germline lookup yields CDR1 MNHNY and CDR2 SVGAGI (reference sequence). The CDR3 here is CASTPTGGYGYTF. The CDR3 coding sequence is TGTGCCAGCACCCCAACAGGGGGCTATGGCTACACCTTC.